What follows are 8 T cell receptor beta chains derived from one specimen sequenced in a study of blood T cell repertoires in COVID-19. Profiling relied on immunoSEQ multiplex PCR, and the TCRdb table lists in-frame clones only, not all of them. Among 130,000 to 150,000 clones, over 80% were seen once, and the ten largest hold approximately 11%. Material for sequencing was PBMCs or T cells enriched from blood (not recorded which). The receptors here all came from a man aged 55 to 70 who had recovered from COVID-19.

This chain joins TRBV28 and TRBJ1-2; no reliable D call. The CDR3 covers 13 residues. Between the trimmed V and J ends, which lost 6 bases and 3 bases, there was a span of 11 bases. From germline, CDR1 is MDHEN and CDR2 SYDVKM. The CDR3 protein is CASRETDYYGYTF. The DNA of the CDR3 is TGTGCCAGCAGGGAGACGGATTACTATGGCTACACCTTC.

The chain combines TRBV28 with TRBJ2-7; TRBD1 matches 7 bases. This CDR3 has 14 residues. J lost 1 base, V lost 0 bases, and 0 bases had no gene match. Looked up from germline, CDR1 is MDHEN and CDR2 is SYDVKM. In DNA form, the CDR3 reads TGTGCCAGCAGTTTATGGGGACAGTCCTACGAGCAGTACTTC. It yields the protein CASSLWGQSYEQYF.

The genes are TRBV13 and TRBJ2-1, with a weak D call TRBD1 (6 bases). The length of the CDR3 is 12 residues. Per the germline V gene, CDR1 is PRHDT and CDR2 is FYEKMQ (reference sequence). Trimming stripped 5 bases from V and 9 bases from J, with 11 bases between. As DNA, the CDR3 is TGTGCCAGCAGCCGACAGGCAGTTGAGCAGTTCTTC. It codes for CASSRQAVEQFF.

This chain joins TRBV5-1 and TRBJ1-3, with TRBD1 matching 7 bases. The CDR3 is 16 residues long. Germline trimming cut 4 bases from V and 8 bases from J; bases unmatched to any gene: 15. Germline lookup yields CDR1 SGHRS and CDR2 YFSETQ. Written as DNA, the CDR3 is TGCGCCAGCAGCCGTCGGGACAGCCAGGCTGGGGACACCATATATTTT. This gives the protein CASSRRDSQAGDTIYF.

The chain joins TRBV4-2 to TRBJ2-3; D may be TRBD1 (5 bases). Trimming took 4 bases from V and 0 from J, leaving 11 bases between them. CDR1 LGHNA and CDR2 YNFKEQ come from the germline V gene. The CDR3 loop spans 15 amino acids. The chain's CDR3 is CASSLGAGSTDTQYF. CDR3 sequence (DNA): TGTGCCAGCAGCCTAGGAGCAGGGAGCACAGATACGCAGTATTTT.

This chain uses TRBV11-2 with TRBJ2-7, with D possibly TRBD1 on 6 matching bases. There are 14 residues in the CDR3. Per germline, CDR1 SGHAT and CDR2 FQNNGV. The V and J ends lost 2 bases and 2 bases respectively, with 10 bases between them. The CDR3 spells CASSLKGQPYEQYF. In DNA form, the CDR3 reads TGTGCCAGCAGCTTAAAAGGACAGCCCTACGAGCAGTACTTC.

The chain carries TRBV27 and TRBJ1-1, with D possibly matching TRBD1 (5 bases). V shed 0 bases and J shed 10 bases, with 27 bases lying between them. The CDR3 extends over 18 amino acids. CDR1 and CDR2 (germline): MNHEY, SMNVEV (reference sequence). DNA of the CDR3: TGTGCCAGCAGTTTATCCCCCCTAGGGGCAGGGAAGGTAGTTAGAGCTTTCTTT. This gives the protein CASSLSPLGAGKVVRAFF.

This clone was observed a single time. J is TRBJ2-1 and V is TRBV13, with D perhaps TRBD2 (6 bases). This CDR3 has 18 amino acids. The germline V and J ends were trimmed by 5 bases and 0 bases, with 20 bases remaining between them. The V gene's germline CDR1 is PRHDT and CDR2 FYEKMQ (reference sequence). The CDR3 is CASSRDGLGLPSYNEQFF. The DNA of the CDR3 is TGTGCCAGCAGCCGAGACGGGTTGGGACTCCCCTCCTACAATGAGCAGTTCTTC.